This TCR beta chain stems from a study of CD8+ T cells in alopecia areata. Treatment reported: oral pan-JAK inhibitor, 5-10 mg twice daily. Collection of lesional scalp punch biopsies and peripheral blood was performed in alopecia areata patients. RNA was extracted and reverse transcribed into cDNA as the sequencing template. Some clones are missing from TCRdb's copy, which holds only in-frame ones; the method was immunoSEQ multiplex PCR. This sample has fewer than 350,000 clones, with roughly 64% found just once. The length of the CDR3 is 16 residues. The germline V gene encodes CDR1 SGHRS and CDR2 YFSETQ. Trimming stripped 1 base from V and 3 bases from J, with 14 bases between. Notes on this clone: Its antigen remains unidentified.

Whole-study findings and limits: Under tofacitinib, numerous expanded lesional clonotypes remained detectable in scalp and blood.

The source material was CD4+ T cells sorted from blood, sampled at week 24, from a patient treated with tofacitinib. This sequence was found in a human donor with alopecia areata. This chain joins TRBV5-1 and TRBJ2-1; D not certain. CDR3 amino acids: CASSLLAEAIYNEQFF. The CDR3, as DNA: TGCGCCAGCAGCTTGTTGGCAGAGGCAATCTACAATGAGCAGTTCTTC.